Below are 24 T cell receptor beta chains sequenced from a single sample in a study of T cell repertoires in cytomegalovirus infection. TCRdb redid the calling of the reads with MiXCR, one entry per CDR3 protein. Of 290,000 or so distinct CDR3 sequences detected, around 10% appear once; the ten largest clones hold approximately 2.4%. The sequencing input was PBMCs. The receptor set was obtained from a human donor in good health (CMV status not recorded). Some clones in this sample may be carry-over from other donors' samples.

This clonotype was picked up many times. The rearrangement links TRBV12-3 or TRBV12-4 to TRBJ1-1, with TRBD1 identical over 9 bases. The CDR3 runs to 14 residues. J was trimmed by 0 bases and V by 6 bases; bases with no gene match: 2. CDR3 nucleotide sequence: TGTGCCAGCAGAGGGACAGGGATGAACACTGAAGCTTTCTTT. This codes for CASRGTGMNTEAFF.

This clonotype was counted only a few times. The chain employs TRBV24-1 and TRBJ2-1; D gene unclear. From germline, CDR1 is KGHDR and CDR2 SFDVKD. Trimming removed 1 base from V and 0 bases from J, with 9 bases in between. The CDR3 is 16 residues long. Here the CDR3 DNA reads TGTGCCACCAGTGATTTTTCGAACCCCTCCTACAATGAGCAGTTCTTC. Its protein product is CATSDFSNPSYNEQFF.

This clonotype occurred many times. The V call is TRBV6-1, the J call TRBJ1-1; 7 nucleotides align to TRBD1. V was clipped by 7 bases and J by 4 bases; unmatched bases: 18. Germline CDR1 and CDR2: MNHNS and SASEGT. The CDR3 loop spans 17 amino acids. The CDR3 region has the DNA TGTGCCAGCACCTTAATCCGGACAGGACATTTAGCCACTGAAGCTTTCTTT. Its protein product is CASTLIRTGHLATEAFF.

This clonotype was recorded at least ten times. V usage is TRBV6-5 and J usage is TRBJ2-5; D unresolved. CDR3 length: 15 residues. Trimming stripped 3 bases from V and 2 bases from J, with 13 bases between. Germline loops: CDR1 MNHEY, CDR2 SVGAGI. DNA of the CDR3: TGTGCCAGCAGTTATAACCGGGCCCCTCAAGAGACCCAGTACTTC. Protein: CASSYNRAPQETQYF.

This clonotype was recorded many times. This chain connects TRBV7-2 to TRBJ2-1, with no clear D. V lost 0 bases and J 2 bases, leaving 5 bases between the germline ends. The germline V gene encodes CDR1 SGHTA and CDR2 FQGNSA. The CDR3 loop spans 14 amino acids. CDR3 in amino acids: CASSLAGTYNEQFF. The CDR3, as DNA: TGTGCCAGCAGCTTAGCAGGTACCTACAATGAGCAGTTCTTC.

This clonotype was counted a few times. The chain combines TRBV5-4 with TRBJ2-2; TRBD1 is a possible D gene (6 bases). V lost 4 bases and J 4 bases, leaving 11 bases between the germline ends. Germline-derived CDR1 and CDR2 are SGHNT and YYREEE (reference sequence). The CDR3 totals 14 residues. The CDR3 DNA is TGTGCCAGCAGCCTGGGACAACCCACCGGGGAGCTGTTTTTT. Encoded protein: CASSLGQPTGELFF.

The chain couples TRBV28 to TRBJ2-4, with TRBD2 matching over 7 bases. The CDR3 length is 10 residues. V was clipped by 8 bases and J by 9 bases; unmatched bases: 1. Per germline, CDR1 MDHEN and CDR2 SYDVKM. The CDR3 nucleotides read TGTGCCAGCGGACTAGGCATTCAGTACTTC. Translating it yields CASGLGIQYF.

In this sample, this clonotype turned up a few times. The rearrangement joins TRBV2 to TRBJ2-3; maybe TRBD1 (6 bases). CDR3 length: 14 amino acids. Germline V gene lookup returns CDR1 SNHLY and CDR2 FYNNEI. The germline V and J ends were trimmed by 4 bases and 10 bases, with 18 bases remaining between them. The CDR3 DNA sequence: TGTGCCAGCAGTGGGCCAGGGGCCCCCCCCCCGCAGTATTTT. Translated: CASSGPGAPPPQYF.

V and J are TRBV5-4 and TRBJ2-2, with TRBD1 identical over 8 bases. CDR3 length: 18 amino acids. The V segment lost 0 bases and the J segment 5 bases; nucleotides outside the gene matches: 12. Germline V gives CDR1 SGHNT, CDR2 YYREEE (reference sequence). This CDR3 is CASSLENFQGADTGELFF. CDR3 nucleotides: TGTGCCAGCAGCTTGGAAAATTTCCAGGGGGCTGATACCGGGGAGCTGTTTTTT. Variable domain in full (rest from reference TRBV5-4 and TRBJ2-2): ETGVTQSPTHLIKTRGQQVTLRCSSQSGHNTVSWYQQALGQGPQFIFQYYREEENGRGNFPPRFSGLQFPNYSSELNVNALELDDSALYLCASSLENFQGADTGELFFGEGSRLTVL.

This clonotype was detected a few times. The chain has TRBV10-3 and TRBJ1-1; D gene unclear. The CDR3 spans 15 residues. V was pared by 4 bases and J by 1 base, with 13 bases between. Germline lookup yields CDR1 ENHRY and CDR2 SYGVKD. The CDR3 loop is CAISGATDRNTEAFF. The CDR3 DNA reads as TGTGCCATCAGTGGGGCTACGGACCGGAACACTGAAGCTTTCTTT.

This clonotype was found many times. This chain joins TRBV28 and TRBJ2-7, with TRBD1 identical over 10 bases. The CDR3 consists of 17 residues. Germline V gives CDR1 MDHEN, CDR2 SYDVKM. With 7 bases clipped from V and 6 bases from J, the junction kept 18 bases outside the gene matches. CDR3 in amino acids: CASNEGQGYFGSSEQYV. CDR3 DNA sequence: TGTGCCAGCAACGAGGGACAGGGGTATTTTGGTAGTAGCGAGCAGTACGTC.

This clonotype came up once. This may be a read error: a much more frequent sequence differs by one nucleotide. This sequence joins TRBV20-1 and TRBJ2-2; D may be TRBD2 (5 bases). V lost 4 bases and J 10 bases, leaving 22 bases between the germline ends. CDR3 length: 15 residues. Germline CDR1 reads DFQATT; CDR2 reads SNEGSKA (reference sequence). CDR3 bases: TGCAGTGCTACAACCGGGCGACTAAGCGCCGAGGAGCTGTTTTTT. This sequence encodes CSATTGRLSAEELFF.

Many counts were recorded for this clonotype. CDR3 in amino acids: CASSLAGGGLFNYGYTF. The DNA of the CDR3 is TGTGCCAGCAGCTTAGCGGGGGGGGGGTTATTTAACTATGGCTACACCTTC. The V call is TRBV7-2, the J call TRBJ1-2; D possibly corresponds to TRBD1 (5 bases). This CDR3 spans 17 amino acids. Germline assignment: CDR1 SGHTA and CDR2 FQGNSA. V was trimmed by 0 bases and J by 1 base, leaving 15 bases between them.

This clonotype came up many times. The chain is built from TRBV12-5 and TRBJ1-5; D may be TRBD1 (5 bases). CDR3 length: 12 amino acids. Germline V gene sequence: CDR1 LGHNT, CDR2 FRNRAP. The germline V and J ends were trimmed by 11 bases and 6 bases, with 14 bases remaining between them. In DNA, the CDR3 is TGTGCTCTAGGGGAGGAAGGTCAGCCCCAGCATTTT. Encoded protein: CALGEEGQPQHF.

This clonotype was picked up many times. J is TRBJ2-2 and V is TRBV5-6; TRBD2 agrees at 11 bases. Germline CDR1 SGHDT, CDR2 YYEEEE. The CDR3 covers 15 residues. After removal of 9 bases from V and 4 bases from J, the junction contained 8 bases not matched to a gene. CDR3 in DNA: TGTGCCACCAGTAGACTAGCGGGGACCACCGGGGAGCTGTTTTTT. This codes for CATSRLAGTTGELFF.

J is TRBJ2-7 and V is TRBV20-1; 7 nucleotides agree with TRBD1. Unmatched junction bases numbered 5, after V lost 6 bases and J lost 3 bases. Germline assignment: CDR1 DFQATT and CDR2 SNEGSKA (reference sequence). This CDR3 is built from 12 residues. The CDR3 is CSAPGQHYEQYF. The CDR3 DNA is TGCAGTGCACCGGGACAGCACTACGAGCAGTACTTC.

This clonotype was seen repeatedly, ten times or more. The rearrangement joins TRBV6-6 to TRBJ2-2, with TRBD1 matching 11 bases. V shed 5 bases, J shed 1 base, and the junction held 9 bases outside the gene matches. Germline V gene lookup returns CDR1 MNHNY and CDR2 SVGAGI (reference sequence). This CDR3 contains 18 residues. The CDR3 protein is CASSAGTGGVGNTGELFF. CDR3 DNA: TGTGCCAGCAGTGCCGGGACAGGGGGAGTCGGGAACACCGGGGAGCTGTTTTTT.

This clonotype was found a few times. The chain employs TRBV20-1 and TRBJ2-1; TRBD2 agrees at 15 bases. The V gene's germline CDR1 is DFQATT and CDR2 SNEGSKA (reference sequence). The CDR3 covers 15 residues. V lost 6 bases to trimming and J lost 10 bases; unmatched junction nucleotides: 10. The CDR3 spells CSAPGLAGGPGEQFF. The CDR3 DNA is TGCAGTGCCCCAGGACTAGCGGGGGGGCCCGGGGAGCAGTTCTTC.

In this sample, this clonotype turned up many times. The rearrangement links TRBV7-2 to TRBJ2-3, with D possibly TRBD2 on 5 matching bases. The CDR3 spans 17 residues. V lost 5 bases and J lost 5, with 23 bases in between. CDR1 and CDR2 (germline): SGHTA, FQGNSA. The CDR3 loop reads CASSLLPNLIGRDTQYF. The CDR3 DNA reads as TGTGCCAGCAGCCTACTACCGAACTTGATTGGGAGAGATACGCAGTATTTT.

This clonotype was recorded once. This could be a read error, since a much larger clone is one nucleotide away. The CDR3 carries no conserved terminal phenylalanine or tryptophan, so it likely arises from a read error. This chain's CDR3 is CASSIGSVDGYTS. The CDR3 DNA reads as TGTGCCAGTAGTATAGGATCGGTTGATGGCTACACCTCC. The rearrangement joins TRBV19 to TRBJ1-2; D gene uncertain. The germline V gene encodes CDR1 LNHDA and CDR2 SQIVND (reference sequence). The V gene lost 1 base and the J gene lost 6 bases, with 9 bases spanning the gap. This CDR3 contains 13 residues.

This clonotype has at least ten counts. This chain uses TRBV7-2 with TRBJ1-5; a possible D gene is TRBD1 (6 bases). Germline CDR1 reads SGHTA; CDR2 reads FQGNSA. The CDR3 length is 18 residues. Trimming shortened V by 1 base and J by 1 base, and 17 bases separated the two germline ends. The CDR3 is CASSLVSGAETSNQPQHF. DNA for the CDR3: TGTGCCAGCAGCTTAGTTTCAGGGGCCGAAACAAGCAATCAGCCCCAGCATTTT.

The V and J genes are TRBV3-1 and TRBJ1-6; unclear D gene. Germline V gene lookup returns CDR1 LGHDT and CDR2 YNNKEL (reference sequence). The V gene lost 2 bases and the J gene lost 3 bases, with 8 bases spanning the gap. The CDR3 consists of 15 residues. CDR3: CASSQIWDYNSPLHF. CDR3 nucleotide sequence: TGTGCCAGCAGCCAAATTTGGGACTATAATTCACCCCTCCACTTT.

Turning to this clonotype: A much larger clone lies a single base off, so this may be a read error. The gene calls are TRBV7-6 and TRBJ2-5; a possible D gene is TRBD1 (6 bases). This CDR3 comprises 12 residues. Germline lookup yields CDR1 SGHVS and CDR2 FNYEAQ. CDR3 DNA: TGTGCCAGCGGGGACACCGGCATGAGCCAGAACTTC. Translating gives CASGDTGMSQNF.

This clonotype occurred many times. The V call is TRBV6-2 or TRBV6-3, the J call TRBJ2-7; either TRBD1 or TRBD2 may supply D (5 bases each). Germline-derived CDR1 and CDR2 are MNHEY and SVGEGT. This CDR3 contains 15 residues. V lost 0 bases and J lost 4, with 13 bases in between. Written as DNA, the CDR3 is TGTGCCAGCAGTTACTCAACCCGGGGCACTTACGAGCAGTACGTC. Its protein is CASSYSTRGTYEQYV.